The TCR beta chain described here comes from a study of cytomegalovirus exposure and HLA in healthy donors. This CDR3 contains 14 residues. V was trimmed by 7 bases and J by 5 bases, leaving 15 bases between them. Germline V lookup: CDR1 MNHEY, CDR2 SMNVEV (reference sequence). PCR used 60 Vbeta primers and 13 Jbeta primers. The data were produced by immunoSEQ multiplex PCR, yet TCRdb's version contains in-frame clones alone and is incomplete. The sample carries about 99,000 clones, around 80% recorded once. The sequence came from a woman younger than 35 in good health and CMV-seropositive. The sequenced sample was PBMCs. The V call is TRBV27, the J call TRBJ1-5, with D possibly matching TRBD1 (6 bases). The CDR3 loop reads CASKGTGTHQPQHF. The CDR3 nucleotides are TGTGCCAGCAAGGGAACAGGGACCCATCAGCCCCAGCATTTT.